Below, 24 T cell receptor beta chains from the same sample are listed, as sequenced in a study of beta chain features in type 1 diabetes (dated by TCRdb to the late 2010s). Points the paper makes about the study in general: Type 1 diabetes patients showed a moderate but significant shortening of TCRB CDR3 length in all four CD4+ subsets.

Preparation of the library involved the immunoSEQ multiplex PCR assay. The entire isolated RNA was reverse transcribed using the High Capacity cDNA Reverse Transcription Kit, and thus expressed TCRB transcripts were sequenced. Imported from immuneACCESS, the table was reduced by TCRdb to in-frame sequences with V and J called. These copies leave out some clones; in studies compared against another copy, an unresolved V gene accounts for under half, and the cause of the remainder is not known. In all, the sample holds under 200,000 clones, and roughly 8% of those were seen once. Of the sample, about 0.5% falls within the top ten clones. No antigen is known for these receptors. Sequencing was carried out using central memory CD4+ T cells from blood. Receptor source: a woman under 30 with type 1 diabetes.

The sample holds many counts of this clone. This rearrangement joins TRBV10-3 to TRBJ1-5; 11 positions match TRBD1. Looked up from germline, CDR1 is ENHRY and CDR2 is SYGVKD. The CDR3 runs to 17 residues. V gave up 4 bases and J gave up 4 bases; unmatched junction bases: 9. The CDR3 loop reads CAISGGQGAVGNQPQHF. The CDR3 bases are TGTGCCATCAGTGGCGGACAGGGGGCCGTAGGAAATCAGCCCCAGCATTTT.

This clone has more than one count but fewer than ten. J is TRBJ1-2 and V is TRBV18; D unresolved. CDR3 length: 13 amino acids. CDR1 is KGHSH, CDR2 LQKENI, per germline. V was clipped by 2 bases and J by 8 bases, with 12 bases between them. The DNA of the CDR3 is TGTGCCAGCTCACCAGGGCAGGACTCCGGCTACACCTTC. Residues: CASSPGQDSGYTF.

This chain connects TRBV6-6 to TRBJ2-1; D perhaps matches TRBD2 (5 bases). The V gene lost 8 bases and the J gene lost 5 bases, with 16 bases spanning the gap. The CDR3 runs 14 residues. Germline assignment: CDR1 MNHNY and CDR2 SVGAGI (reference sequence). The CDR3 is CASGEPGQNNEQFF. The CDR3 coding sequence is TGTGCCAGCGGGGAGCCCGGCCAAAACAATGAGCAGTTCTTC.

This chain joins TRBV12-5 and TRBJ2-2, with D uncertain. The CDR3 runs 15 residues. V dropped 0 bases and J dropped 4 bases, with 9 bases sitting between them. Germline CDR1 LGHNT, CDR2 FRNRAP. The CDR3 region has the DNA TGTGCTAGTGGTTTGGTACTCGGTGGCACCGGGGAGCTGTTTTTT. Residues: CASGLVLGGTGELFF.

On this clone: Other nucleotide sequences in the sample specify the same CDR3. The gene calls are TRBV2 and TRBJ1-5; 7 bases fit TRBD1. The length of the CDR3 is 13 residues. With 6 bases clipped from V and 6 bases from J, the junction kept 5 bases outside the gene matches. In germline, CDR1 is SNHLY, CDR2 FYNNEI. The CDR3 sequence is CASRTGLVQPQHF. Written as DNA, the CDR3 is TGTGCCAGCAGGACAGGGTTGGTTCAGCCCCAGCATTTT. Looking up the rest from reference TRBV2 and TRBJ1-5 gives the full variable domain: EPEVTQTPSHQVTQMGQEVILRCVPISNHLYFYWYRQILGQKVEFLVSFYNNEISEKSEIFDDQFSVERPDGSNFTLKIRSTKLEDSAMYFCASRTGLVQPQHFGDGTRLSIL.

This clone was seen a few times. V and J are TRBV4-2 and TRBJ2-2, with D perhaps TRBD1 (6 bases). The CDR3 covers 17 residues. The germline V gene encodes CDR1 LGHNA and CDR2 YNFKEQ. Trimming stripped 4 bases from V and 1 base from J, with 16 bases between. The CDR3 DNA reads as TGTGCCAGCAGCCGTTCCTATTCAGGGGAGAACACCGGGGAGCTGTTTTTT. As protein: CASSRSYSGENTGELFF.

The chain uses TRBV10-3 and TRBJ1-4; 8 bases match TRBD1. The trim removed 10 bases at V and 7 bases at J, leaving 8 bases unmatched. CDR1 is ENHRY and CDR2 is SYGVKD in the germline V gene. The CDR3 consists of 13 residues. The CDR3 here is CATSPGTGEKLFF. CDR3 nucleotides: TGTGCCACCAGCCCCGGGACAGGTGAAAAACTGTTTTTT.

This clone occurred a few times. CDR3 sequence reads: CAISFAGGRNEQFF. In DNA form, the CDR3 reads TGTGCCATCAGTTTCGCGGGGGGCCGCAATGAGCAGTTCTTC. The gene calls are TRBV10-3 and TRBJ2-1; 8 bases match TRBD2. CDR1 is ENHRY, CDR2 SYGVKD, per germline. Trimming at V came to 5 bases and at J to 6 bases, leaving 6 bases not matched to a gene. The CDR3 is made up of 14 amino acids.

The gene calls are TRBV7-2 and TRBJ2-3, with no clear D. V was pared by 6 bases and J by 5 bases, with 9 bases between. There are 12 residues in the CDR3. The germline V gene has CDR1 SGHTA and CDR2 FQGNSA. In DNA form, the CDR3 reads TGTGCCAGCAGTCTTAGCTTAGATACGCAGTATTTT. Its protein is CASSLSLDTQYF.

The chain recombines TRBV2 with TRBJ1-5; no definite D call. The CDR3 sequence is 14 residues long. The V end lost 8 bases, the J end lost 6 bases, and 17 bases lay between the germline ends. From germline, CDR1 is SNHLY and CDR2 FYNNEI. Here the CDR3 reads CASGRRAVGQPQHF. For the CDR3, the DNA is TGTGCCAGCGGGAGGAGGGCGGTGGGTCAGCCCCAGCATTTT.

This clone has just a few counts. This sequence joins TRBV11-1 and TRBJ1-4; D unclear. V was cut by 5 bases and J by 7 bases, with 11 bases left in between. From germline, CDR1 is SGHAT and CDR2 FQDESV (reference sequence). The CDR3 has 13 amino acids. The CDR3 here is CASSRRGLEKLFF. The CDR3 DNA follows: TGTGCCAGCAGCCGACGGGGTCTTGAAAAACTGTTTTTT.

The CDR3 loop reads CASSLLERGAEAFF. The DNA of the CDR3 is TGCGCCAGCAGCTTGCTGGAGCGGGGGGCTGAAGCTTTCTTT. The chain uses TRBV5-1 and TRBJ1-1, with D maybe TRBD1 (5 bases). The germline V and J ends were trimmed by 1 base and 6 bases, with 13 bases remaining between them. Germline V gene data show CDR1 as SGHRS and CDR2 as YFSETQ. This CDR3 is 14 amino acids long.

This clone was found many times. J is TRBJ2-5 and V is TRBV18, with 9 bases identical to TRBD1. The CDR3 length is 11 residues. CDR1 and CDR2 from the germline V gene are KGHSH and LQKENI. V was pared by 3 bases and J by 14 bases, with 4 bases of the junction left unmatched. The CDR3 sequence: CASSPRDRVYF. In DNA, the CDR3 is TGTGCCAGCTCACCGCGGGACAGGGTTTACTTC.

This clone was observed a few times. V is TRBV7-2 and J is TRBJ2-5, with D tentatively TRBD2 (5 bases). The CDR3 loop spans 13 amino acids. Trimming shortened V by 3 bases and J by 1 base, and 6 bases separated the two germline ends. Germline CDR1 is SGHTA and CDR2 is FQGNSA. This chain's CDR3 is CASSFGVQETQYF. The CDR3 bases are TGTGCCAGCAGCTTCGGGGTCCAAGAGACCCAGTACTTC.

This clone came up many times. The chain recombines TRBV7-2 with TRBJ2-7, with 9 bases fitting TRBD1. Germline assignment: CDR1 SGHTA and CDR2 FQGNSA. CDR3 length equals 18 residues. V gave up 3 bases and J gave up 0 bases; unmatched junction bases: 12. In DNA, the CDR3 is TGTGCCAGCAGCTTGGAGGGACAGGGTCCATCGAGCTCCTACGAGCAGTACTTC. Protein product: CASSLEGQGPSSSYEQYF.

The V call is TRBV27, the J call TRBJ2-5; D remains unclear. Germline V gives CDR1 MNHEY, CDR2 SMNVEV (reference sequence). V shed 6 bases and J shed 2 bases, with 13 bases lying between them. The CDR3 extends over 14 amino acids. CDR3 coding DNA: TGTGCCAGCAGCCGTTGGGCAGCTCAAGAGACCCAGTACTTC. Protein: CASSRWAAQETQYF.

The sample holds a few counts of this clone. The V and J genes are TRBV6-1 and TRBJ2-5, with D perhaps TRBD2 (6 bases). From germline, CDR1 is MNHNS and CDR2 SASEGT. The V end lost 2 bases, the J end lost 3 bases, and 13 bases lay between the germline ends. The length of the CDR3 is 15 residues. The CDR3 here is CASSEMSGGKETQYF. The CDR3 DNA sequence: TGTGCCAGCAGTGAAATGAGCGGAGGGAAAGAGACCCAGTACTTC.

This clone was counted only a few times. The CDR3 here is CASSVDSYGYTF. CDR3 nucleotides: TGTGCCAGCAGCGTCGACAGCTATGGCTACACCTTC. The V and J genes are TRBV28 and TRBJ1-2, with a weak D call TRBD1 (5 bases). The CDR3 runs to 12 residues. Germline CDR1 reads MDHEN; CDR2 reads SYDVKM. V shed 6 bases and J shed 4 bases, with 9 bases lying between them.

This clone was seen a few times. This chain uses TRBV30 with TRBJ2-7; 9 positions match TRBD2. Germline CDR1 GTSNPN, CDR2 SVGIG (reference sequence). V shed 3 bases, J shed 0 bases, and the junction held 3 bases outside the gene matches. The CDR3 runs to 14 residues. CDR3: CAWRLAGSSYEQYF. Written as DNA, the CDR3 is TGTGCCTGGAGACTAGCGGGCAGCTCCTACGAGCAGTACTTC.

This clone was found a few times. This chain links TRBV28 with TRBJ1-1; D unclear. The germline CDR1 and CDR2 sequences are MDHEN and SYDVKM. The CDR3 is made up of 14 amino acids. V gave up 7 bases and J gave up 0 bases, with 12 bases separating them. The CDR3 DNA reads as TGTGCCAGCACCTGGAGCGGATTGAACACTGAAGCTTTCTTT. This gives the protein CASTWSGLNTEAFF.

This clone was seen more than once but under ten times. The rearrangement joins TRBV10-3 to TRBJ2-2; D is unclear. The CDR3 has 14 residues. V gave up 4 bases and J gave up 2 bases, with 8 bases separating them. Germline V CDR1 and CDR2: ENHRY, SYGVKD. CDR3 DNA sequence: TGTGCCATCAGTGTCTACTATAACACCGGGGAGCTGTTTTTT. The encoded protein is CAISVYYNTGELFF.

This clone was observed at least ten times. Within the sample, other DNA sequences also encode this same CDR3. The chain has TRBV28 and TRBJ2-5, with TRBD2 identical over 7 bases. The junction had 2 bases not matched to a gene; V was cut back by 5 bases and J by 2 bases. Germline-derived CDR1 and CDR2 are MDHEN and SYDVKM. The length of the CDR3 is 13 residues. The CDR3 sequence: CASSPGLQETQYF. The CDR3 DNA sequence: TGTGCCAGCAGTCCGGGACTACAAGAGACCCAGTACTTC.

This clone was counted a few times. The chain links TRBV30 to TRBJ2-5; no clear D gene. Germline V gene data show CDR1 as GTSNPN and CDR2 as SVGIG (reference sequence). Trimming stripped 0 bases from V and 5 bases from J, with 10 bases between. The CDR3 consists of 13 residues. Here the CDR3 reads CAWSVPALETQYF. The CDR3 bases are TGTGCCTGGAGTGTACCCGCGTTGGAGACCCAGTACTTC.

The rearrangement uses TRBV18 and TRBJ1-6; D is ambiguous. Germline V gene sequence: CDR1 KGHSH, CDR2 LQKENI. This CDR3 comprises 13 residues. Trimming cost V 8 bases and J 5 bases, with 10 bases left between them. The DNA for the CDR3 is TGTGCCAGCAGGGCCGGGGATAATTCACCCCTCCACTTT. Translated: CASRAGDNSPLHF.